This is a list of T cell receptor beta chains from one sample in a study of blood T cell repertoires in COVID-19. Using immunoSEQ multiplex PCR, the repertoire was profiled, and TCRdb retains in-frame clones only, with some absent. Of 70,000 or so clones listed, roughly three quarters are singletons. Sequencing was done on a sample of peripheral blood. All receptors come from a man between 65 and 79 years old with acute or convalescent COVID-19. The CDR3 runs from the conserved cysteine through the conserved F or W. A D gene is named only where the DNA matches it firmly. Not all rows give a size; the values are once, few, many and, for expanded clones, a class.

V: TRBV28
J: TRBJ2-2
size: many
D: NA
DNA: TGTGCCAGCAGTTTATACAGGGTCCCCACCGGGGAGCTGTTTTTT
CDR3: CASSLYRVPTGELFF

V: TRBV28
J: TRBJ2-3
size: few
D: TRBD2
DNA: TGTGCCAGCAGTCCTAGCGGGAGCGGCGTGGATACGCAGTATTTT
CDR3: CASSPSGSGVDTQYF

V: TRBV28
J: TRBJ2-6
size: NA
D: NA
DNA: TGTGCCAGCACCCCTAGAAAAGACTCTGGGGCCAACGTCCTGACTTTC
CDR3: CASTPRKDSGANVLTF

V: TRBV15
J: TRBJ1-5
size: NA
D: NA
DNA: TGTGCCACCAGCACAGGTAGCAATCAGCCCCAGCATTTT
CDR3: CATSTGSNQPQHF

V: TRBV4-2
J: TRBJ1-6
size: NA
D: TRBD1
DNA: TGTGCCAGCAGGACAGGGGATAATTCACCCCTCCACTTT
CDR3: CASRTGDNSPLHF

V: TRBV5-4
J: TRBJ1-6
size: NA
D: NA
DNA: TGTGCCAGCAGCAAGGAGACCTTTGGTTCACCCCTCCACTTT
CDR3: CASSKETFGSPLHF

V: TRBV5-1
J: TRBJ1-1
size: NA
D: NA
DNA: TGCGCCAGCAGCTTAGAGGGCGGTTACACTGAAGCTTTCTTT
CDR3: CASSLEGGYTEAFF

V: TRBV7-6
J: TRBJ2-7
size: many
D: NA
DNA: TGTGCCAGCAGCTTAGGCACGGGAGTTATATACGAGCAGTACTTC
CDR3: CASSLGTGVIYEQYF

V: TRBV7-9
J: TRBJ2-2
size: NA
D: TRBD2
DNA: TGTGCCAGCAGCTTTGGCGGGAGGGGGAACACCGGGGAGCTGTTTTTT
CDR3: CASSFGGRGNTGELFF

V: TRBV19
J: TRBJ2-1
size: NA
D: NA
DNA: TGTGCCAGTAGTAGGGGCAGGGGATTCTCCTACAATGAGCAGTTCTTC
CDR3: CASSRGRGFSYNEQFF

V: TRBV2
J: TRBJ1-6
size: NA
D: NA
DNA: TGTGCCAGCAGTGAACCCGCTACTCCCAATTCACCCCTCCACTTT
CDR3: CASSEPATPNSPLHF

V: TRBV5-1
J: TRBJ2-1
size: NA
D: TRBD1
DNA: TGCGCCAGCAGCTCCGGGACAGGGTTATTGAATGAGCAGTTCTTC
CDR3: CASSSGTGLLNEQFF

V: TRBV11-3
J: TRBJ2-5
size: NA
D: TRBD1
DNA: TGTGCCAGTAGACAGGGGGCGGGGGAGACCCAGTACTTC
CDR3: CASRQGAGETQYF

V: TRBV18
J: TRBJ2-2
size: once
D: NA
DNA: TGTGCCAGCTCACCACTTGGACTGTCGAACACCGGGGAGCTGTTTTTT
CDR3: CASSPLGLSNTGELFF

V: TRBV18
J: TRBJ1-5
size: NA
D: NA
DNA: TGTGCCAGCTCACCACTCCCAGGGAATCAGCCCCAGCATTTT
CDR3: CASSPLPGNQPQHF